This passage covers 18 T cell receptor beta chains from one sample sequenced in a study of human T cells and chemical hapten exposure. Total RNA was isolated from whole blood that had not been fractionated. TCRdb re-called the 5' RACE reads with MiXCR, one entry per CDR3 protein. The sample lists more than 140,000 distinct CDR3 sequences; 4.1% were seen once. The receptors come from a female donor in good health.

This clonotype was seen repeatedly, ten times or more. The CDR3 DNA reads TGTGCCAGCAGTTTAGGGGCTGGACTGTTTTTT. Translated, it gives CASSLGAGLFF. The chain is built from TRBV2 and TRBJ1-4; tentative D call: TRBD1 (5 bases). The CDR3 runs to 11 residues. Between the trimmed V and J ends, which lost 5 bases and 13 bases, there was a span of 11 bases. Germline V lookup: CDR1 SNHLY, CDR2 FYNNEI.

This clonotype appeared a few times. The J gene is TRBJ1-5, the V gene TRBV6-6; possibly TRBD1 for D (5 bases). The germline V and J ends were trimmed by 4 bases and 0 bases, with 16 bases remaining between them. Germline V gene data show CDR1 as MNHNY and CDR2 as SVGAGI (reference sequence). CDR3 size: 17 residues. CDR3 bases: TGTGCCAGCAGTTCCGTGGGAGGGGTACATAGCAATCAGCCCCAGCATTTT. This encodes CASSSVGGVHSNQPQHF.

V and J are TRBV12-3 or TRBV12-4 and TRBJ2-7; TRBD1 agrees at 8 bases. This CDR3 has 15 amino acids. The V and J ends lost 5 bases and 6 bases, in that order; junction bases with no gene match: 12. The DNA for the CDR3 is TGTGCCAGCAGTCCACGACAGGGGATGGTCGGCGAGCAGTACTTC. The encoded protein is CASSPRQGMVGEQYF.

This clonotype was seen repeatedly, ten times or more. CDR3 region: CASSLAQAGDEQYF. DNA of the CDR3: TGCGCCAGCAGCTTGGCGCAGGCCGGGGACGAGCAGTACTTC. The V gene is TRBV5-1, the J gene TRBJ2-7, with D maybe TRBD2 (5 bases). V was clipped by 0 bases and J by 5 bases, with 12 bases between them. Looked up from germline, CDR1 is SGHRS and CDR2 is YFSETQ. This CDR3 spans 14 amino acids.

Many counts were recorded for this clonotype. The chain joins TRBV5-1 to TRBJ2-5, with 8 bases fitting TRBD1. From germline, CDR1 is SGHRS and CDR2 YFSETQ. The CDR3 is 16 residues long. V was clipped by 4 bases and J by 7 bases; unmatched bases: 15. Here the CDR3 reads CASSTPQGVEFRTQYF. The CDR3 DNA is TGCGCCAGCAGCACCCCACAGGGGGTAGAGTTTAGGACCCAGTACTTC.

The sample holds many counts of this clonotype. This chain connects TRBV6-1 to TRBJ1-1; TRBD1 aligns across 7 bases. The CDR3 contains 13 residues. The trim removed 10 bases at V and 3 bases at J, leaving 8 bases unmatched. The germline V gene has CDR1 MNHNS and CDR2 SASEGT. Here the CDR3 DNA reads TGTGCCAACTTAAAGGGGGCGTACACTGAAGCTTTCTTT. As protein: CANLKGAYTEAFF.

This clonotype was recorded many times. DNA for the CDR3: TGCGCCAGCAGCTTGTCCGGTGACAGCCTCTACGAGCAGTACTTC. Translation gives CASSLSGDSLYEQYF. This chain joins TRBV5-1 and TRBJ2-7, with D tentatively TRBD1 (5 bases). The CDR3 runs to 15 residues. The V end was cut by 1 base, the J end by 3 bases, with 14 bases between. Germline V CDR1 and CDR2: SGHRS, YFSETQ.

There are many counts of this clonotype. The chain recombines TRBV20-1 with TRBJ1-1; 9 bases agree with TRBD1. CDR3 length equals 17 residues. Looked up from germline, CDR1 is DFQATT and CDR2 is SNEGSKA (reference sequence). The CDR3 loop is CSLFERQGGTMNTEAFF. CDR3 bases: TGCAGCCTCTTCGAAAGACAGGGGGGGACGATGAACACTGAAGCTTTCTTT.

This clonotype came up many times. The chain employs TRBV29-1 and TRBJ2-1; 7 nucleotides line up with TRBD1. CDR3 size: 15 residues. CDR1 is SQVTM and CDR2 is ANQGSEA in the germline V gene. The CDR3 nucleotides are TGCATCATTAAAGGGGCAGGGGGCTCCTACAATGAGCAGTTCTTC. Translating gives CIIKGAGGSYNEQFF.

This clonotype came up many times. V gene TRBV6-1 combines with J gene TRBJ2-3, with 7 bases that match TRBD2. Trimming cost V 5 bases and J 2 bases; bases outside gene matches: 10. Germline V gene lookup returns CDR1 MNHNS and CDR2 SASEGT. The CDR3 has 16 residues. CDR3 nucleotides: TGTGCCAGCAGTACTTCCCGCGGGGGAAACACAGATACGCAGTATTTT. Protein: CASSTSRGGNTDTQYF.

This clonotype has at least ten counts. The rearrangement links TRBV7-9 to TRBJ1-5; D remains unclear. Trimming removed 3 bases from V and 3 bases from J, with 3 bases in between. Germline values: CDR1 SEHNR, CDR2 FQNEAQ (reference sequence). This CDR3 contains 12 residues. The CDR3: CASSFPNQPQHF. The DNA of the CDR3 is TGTGCCAGCAGCTTTCCCAATCAGCCCCAGCATTTT. The whole variable domain, remainder taken from reference TRBV7-9 and TRBJ1-5, is DTGVSQNPRHKITKRGQNVTFRCDPISEHNRLYWYRQTLGQGPEFLTYFQNEAQLEKSRLLSDRFSAERPKGSFSTLEIQRTEQGDSAMYLCASSFPNQPQHFGDGTRLSIL.

This clonotype has a handful of counts. The chain couples TRBV5-1 to TRBJ2-1; 9 bases are a match to TRBD2. V was clipped by 0 bases and J by 6 bases; unmatched bases: 7. CDR1 SGHRS and CDR2 YFSETQ come from the germline V gene. The CDR3 length is 16 residues. CDR3: CASSLDLRGGLNEQFF. CDR3 sequence (DNA): TGCGCCAGCAGCTTGGATTTGCGGGGGGGCCTCAATGAGCAGTTCTTC.

This clonotype was detected ten times or more. The rearrangement joins TRBV5-5 to TRBJ1-1; D remains ambiguous. There are 14 residues in the CDR3. V gave up 2 bases and J gave up 4 bases, with 12 bases separating them. The V gene's germline CDR1 is SGHKS and CDR2 YYEKEE (reference sequence). The CDR3 loop reads CASSFIHVGTEAFF. The CDR3 nucleotides are TGTGCCAGCAGCTTTATTCACGTGGGCACTGAAGCTTTCTTT.

This clonotype came up a few times. The chain links TRBV12-3 or TRBV12-4 to TRBJ2-2; 7 nucleotides agree with TRBD2. This CDR3 is built from 13 residues. J gave up 13 bases and V 4 bases, and 9 bases lay outside the gene matches. The CDR3 DNA is TGTGCCAGCAGTTCCGGACTAGACCGGTGGCTGTTTTTT. Protein product: CASSSGLDRWLFF.

This clonotype has ten or more counts. This rearrangement joins TRBV3-1 to TRBJ2-3; 11 positions agree with TRBD2. Germline CDR1 LGHDT, CDR2 YNNKEL (reference sequence). This CDR3 contains 17 residues. V shed 4 bases and J 2 bases; nucleotides not matched to a gene: 8. CDR3 DNA sequence: TGTGCCAGCAGCCCCCTGACGACTAGCGGGGTCACAGATACGCAGTATTTT. The encoded protein is CASSPLTTSGVTDTQYF.

At least ten counts were recorded for this clonotype. The V and J genes are TRBV14 and TRBJ1-1; 9 positions agree with TRBD1. The germline V gene encodes CDR1 SGHDN and CDR2 FVKESK. The CDR3 is made up of 14 amino acids. Losses at the gene ends were 4 bases for V and 11 bases for J; bases not matched to a gene: 11. Here the CDR3 DNA reads TGTGCCAGCAGCCGAGGACAGGGGCTTTGGTTCGCTTTCTTT. Encoded protein: CASSRGQGLWFAFF.

This clonotype was counted at least ten times. This chain links TRBV24-1 with TRBJ1-5; no clear D. V dropped 2 bases and J dropped 6 bases, with 13 bases sitting between them. The CDR3 is 15 amino acids. From germline, CDR1 is KGHDR and CDR2 SFDVKD. The CDR3 spells CATSDSGGALQPQHF. CDR3 nucleotide sequence: TGTGCCACCAGTGATTCAGGAGGAGCTCTTCAGCCCCAGCATTTT.

This clonotype was counted many times. V usage is TRBV30 and J usage is TRBJ1-5; D not certain. The length of the CDR3 is 13 residues. V was shortened by 2 bases and J by 5 bases, with 10 bases between the two germline ends. In germline, CDR1 is GTSNPN, CDR2 SVGIG (reference sequence). CDR3: CAWSQGLDQPQHF. CDR3 in DNA: TGTGCCTGGAGTCAAGGGTTGGATCAGCCCCAGCATTTT.